Below are 7 T cell receptor beta chains sequenced from a single sample in a study of OX40 agonist ivuxolimab in advanced cancers. Profiled with immunoSEQ multiplex PCR; TCRdb holds only in-frame clones, not every one. The data hold 80,000 or so clones, with approximately 85% observed a single time. Sequenced material: CD4+ or CD8+ T cells sorted from blood, taken in a trial of the OX40 agonist ivuxolimab. These TCRs come from an adult with an advanced solid tumor such as melanoma, head and neck, liver or kidney cancer.

The chain carries TRBV19 and TRBJ1-6, with unresolved D. Trimming stripped 5 bases from V and 6 bases from J, with 8 bases between. The CDR3 contains 13 residues. The germline CDR1 and CDR2 sequences are LNHDA and SQIVND (reference sequence). CDR3 residues: CASSVNGNSPLHF. CDR3 bases: TGTGCCAGTAGTGTCAATGGTAATTCACCCCTCCACTTT.

The chain couples TRBV5-1 to TRBJ1-2, with D tentatively TRBD1 (6 bases). In germline, CDR1 is SGHRS, CDR2 YFSETQ. The CDR3 loop spans 14 amino acids. The germline V and J ends were trimmed by 5 bases and 8 bases, with 19 bases remaining between them. CDR3: CASRQDTGAEGYTF. The CDR3 DNA sequence: TGCGCCAGCAGGCAAGACACGGGGGCGGAAGGCTACACCTTC.

The chain combines TRBV28 with TRBJ1-4; D is possibly TRBD1 (5 bases). Germline-derived CDR1 and CDR2 are MDHEN and SYDVKM. The CDR3 is 14 amino acids. V lost 7 bases to trimming and J lost 0 bases, with 9 bases between them. The CDR3 bases are TGTGCCAGCATAAGGGGAGCAACTAATGAAAAACTGTTTTTT. It translates to CASIRGATNEKLFF.

The rearrangement uses TRBV5-1 and TRBJ1-2, with D perhaps matching TRBD1 (5 bases). With 4 bases removed from V and 4 bases from J, the gap between germline ends came to 11 bases. In germline, CDR1 is SGHRS, CDR2 YFSETQ. The CDR3 totals 13 residues. As DNA, the CDR3 is TGCGCCAGCAGCGACGGGACCTCCTATGGCTACACCTTC. This gives the protein CASSDGTSYGYTF.

This clone was detected once. The J gene is TRBJ1-1, the V gene TRBV30; D remains ambiguous. Trimming took 1 base from V and 1 from J, leaving 13 bases between them. CDR3 length equals 15 residues. Germline assignment: CDR1 GTSNPN and CDR2 SVGIG (reference sequence). Written as DNA, the CDR3 is TGTGCCTGGAGTGCCAGACCCCCCAGGAACACTGAAGCTTTCTTT. It specifies CAWSARPPRNTEAFF.

The rearrangement uses TRBV7-9 and TRBJ2-2; 8 bases match TRBD1. After removal of 5 bases from V and 5 bases from J, the junction contained 4 bases not matched to a gene. CDR1 and CDR2 from the germline V gene are SEHNR and FQNEAQ (reference sequence). CDR3 size: 14 residues. As DNA, the CDR3 is TGTGCCAGCAGCAGGCGACAGGGGACCGGGGAGCTGTTTTTT. Amino acids: CASSRRQGTGELFF.

V and J are TRBV5-5 and TRBJ1-5; D unclear. The CDR3 is made up of 14 amino acids. Trimming shortened V by 3 bases and J by 0 bases, and 7 bases separated the two germline ends. Germline V CDR1 and CDR2: SGHKS, YYEKEE (reference sequence). CDR3: CASSWTDSNQPQHF. CDR3 DNA sequence: TGTGCCAGCAGCTGGACTGATAGCAATCAGCCCCAGCATTTT. Complete variable domain (other parts from reference TRBV5-5 and TRBJ1-5): DAGVTQSPTHLIKTRGQQVTLRCSPISGHKSVSWYQQVLGQGPQFIFQYYEKEERGRGNFPDRFSARQFPNYSSELNVNALLLGDSALYLCASSWTDSNQPQHFGDGTRLSIL.